The source of this T cell receptor beta chain is a study of CD8 T cells in Susac syndrome. With random hexamers, roughly 0.45 to 1 ug RNA was reverse transcribed. TCRdb called the immunoSEQ multiplex PCR reads again in MiXCR, with one record for every CDR3 protein. The data hold about 140,000 distinct CDR3 sequences, with around 94% observed a single time. Germline CDR1 and CDR2: SGHNT and YYREEE (reference sequence). V shed 4 bases, J shed 3 bases, and the junction held 4 bases outside the gene matches. The CDR3 is 14 amino acids. The V call is TRBV5-4, the J call TRBJ2-3, with 8 positions matching TRBD2. This TCR derives from a human donor in good health. Sequencing was carried out using CD4+ T cells from PBMCs. CDR3 in DNA: TGTGCCAGCAGCCCGGGAGGGCAGACAGATACGCAGTATTTT. Protein product: CASSPGGQTDTQYF.